Following are 23 T cell receptor beta chains from one sample sequenced in a study of regulatory T cells in long-lasting Graves disease. Time point denoted: newly diagnosed GD, antithyroid drugs for less than 3 months. TCR sequences were obtained from RNA taken from PBMCs. For TCR beta, libraries came from iRepertoire HTBI primers and Arm-PCR of CDR3 regions. TCRdb reanalysed the multiplex PCR reads using MiXCR and keeps one entry per CDR3 protein. The table has around 250,000 distinct CDR3 sequences, around 16% seen once. Here the sequenced sample was peripheral blood mononuclear cells (PBMCs), taken at new diagnosis, from a patient treated with antithyroid drugs. Source of these receptors: a female donor with Graves disease.

This clonotype was picked up many times. The chain has TRBV2 and TRBJ2-6; a possible D gene is TRBD1 (6 bases). V was pared by 5 bases and J by 3 bases, with 11 bases between. Germline lookup yields CDR1 SNHLY and CDR2 FYNNEI. The CDR3 has 15 residues. CDR3 sequence (DNA): TGTGCCAGCAGTAACAGGGCCCTTGGGGCCAACGTCCTGACTTTC. Translating gives CASSNRALGANVLTF. The full variable domain, in which reference TRBV2 and TRBJ2-6 provide the parts outside the CDR3, is EPEVTQTPSHQVTQMGQEVILRCVPISNHLYFYWYRQILGQKVEFLVSFYNNEISEKSEIFDDQFSVERPDGSNFTLKIRSTKLEDSAMYFCASSNRALGANVLTFGAGSRLTVL.

As for this clonotype: Just one base apart from a much larger clone, this may be a read error. The J gene is TRBJ1-2, the V gene TRBV12-3 or TRBV12-4; D not resolved. The CDR3 consists of 13 residues. As DNA, the CDR3 is TGTGCCCGCAGTTTAACCCAAAACTATGGCTACACCTTC. It is translated as CARSLTQNYGYTF.

With regard to this clonotype: Being one base from a much bigger clone, this may be a read error. The chain couples TRBV24-1 to TRBJ2-5; D gene ambiguous. The V end was cut by 0 bases, the J end by 5 bases, with 3 bases between. This CDR3 region has 12 residues. Germline-derived CDR1 and CDR2 are KGHDR and SFDVKD. CDR3 amino acids: CATSDLVETQYF. Here the CDR3 DNA reads TGTGCCACCAGTGATTTGGTGGAGACCCAGTACTTC.

In this sample, this clonotype turned up many times. The chain employs TRBV4-1 and TRBJ2-7; D possibly corresponds to TRBD1 (6 bases). Germline-derived CDR1 and CDR2 are MGHRA and YSYEKL. The CDR3 is made up of 16 amino acids. V lost 0 bases and J lost 1, with 13 bases in between. In nucleotides, the CDR3 is TGCGCCAGCAGCCAAGATCCCACAGGGCTATCCTACGAGCAGTACTTC. It encodes CASSQDPTGLSYEQYF.

The chain has TRBV5-1 and TRBJ2-7; 11 bases are a match to TRBD2. Trimming cost V 2 bases and J 2 bases; bases outside gene matches: 6. Germline CDR1 reads SGHRS; CDR2 reads YFSETQ. The CDR3 covers 16 residues. The CDR3 loop reads CASSLGTSGGTYEQYF. DNA of the CDR3: TGCGCCAGCAGCTTAGGGACTAGCGGAGGCACCTACGAGCAGTACTTC.

The rearrangement joins TRBV6-2 or TRBV6-3 to TRBJ2-3, with D unclear. Trimming cost V 5 bases and J 2 bases, with 11 bases left between them. The germline V gene has CDR1 MNHEY and CDR2 SVGEGT. The CDR3 has 14 residues. The CDR3 DNA reads as TGTGCCAGCAGTGAAGGCTCTAACACAGATACGCAGTATTTT. This encodes CASSEGSNTDTQYF.

This clonotype was seen repeatedly, ten times or more. This sequence joins TRBV20-1 and TRBJ2-7; D unresolved. Germline V gene lookup returns CDR1 DFQATT and CDR2 SNEGSKA (reference sequence). V was clipped by 7 bases and J by 1 base, with 8 bases between them. The CDR3 is 11 amino acids. The CDR3 is CSGMRSYEQYF. The CDR3 DNA reads TGCAGTGGGATGAGATCCTACGAGCAGTACTTC.

This rearrangement joins TRBV7-3 to TRBJ1-2; 7 nucleotides align to TRBD1. The germline V gene has CDR1 SGHTA and CDR2 FQGTGA. The CDR3 is made up of 13 amino acids. Germline trimming cut 5 bases from V and 5 bases from J; bases unmatched to any gene: 5. The CDR3 DNA is TGTGCCAGCAGCGTCGGACAGGATTATGGCTACACCTTC. It specifies CASSVGQDYGYTF.

The rearrangement links TRBV6-1 to TRBJ1-1; D not certain. Germline V gene data show CDR1 as MNHNS and CDR2 as SASEGT. V was shortened by 6 bases and J by 1 base, with 15 bases between the two germline ends. CDR3 length: 15 amino acids. CDR3 residues: CASSPLTPTNTEAFF. The CDR3 DNA reads TGTGCCAGCAGCCCCTTGACACCCACGAACACTGAAGCTTTCTTT.

At least ten counts were recorded for this clonotype. The chain recombines TRBV7-8 with TRBJ2-1; the match to TRBD2 covers 11 bases. Losses at the gene ends were 4 bases for V and 4 bases for J; bases not matched to a gene: 3. Germline CDR1 and CDR2: SGHVS and FQNEAQ. CDR3 length: 15 amino acids. The CDR3 DNA is TGTGCCAGCAGCTCTGGGACTAGCGGTTACAATGAGCAGTTCTTC. Translating it yields CASSSGTSGYNEQFF.

This clonotype occurred many times. This chain connects TRBV6-1 to TRBJ2-3; D is ambiguous. This CDR3 is 14 amino acids long. Germline V lookup: CDR1 MNHNS, CDR2 SASEGT. Trimming took 7 bases from V and 0 from J, leaving 11 bases between them. The chain's CDR3 is CASKTGHSTDTQYF. The CDR3 DNA reads as TGTGCCAGCAAAACTGGTCATAGCACAGATACGCAGTATTTT.

The V call is TRBV5-1, the J call TRBJ2-7; D is possibly TRBD2 (6 bases). V was cut by 2 bases and J by 7 bases, with 22 bases left in between. CDR1 and CDR2 from the germline V gene are SGHRS and YFSETQ. This CDR3 has 16 amino acids. The CDR3 region has the DNA TGCGCCAGCAGCTTAATTTCCGGGACTCAATACGGGGAGCAGTACTTC. It yields the protein CASSLISGTQYGEQYF.

V is TRBV7-3 and J is TRBJ2-2; D gene ambiguous. This CDR3 is built from 11 residues. Germline V lookup: CDR1 SGHTA, CDR2 FQGTGA. Trimming took 4 bases from V and 7 from J, leaving 4 bases between them. CDR3 loop: CASSYGGELFF. The CDR3 region has the DNA TGTGCCAGCAGCTATGGCGGGGAGCTGTTTTTT. The full variable domain, completed using reference TRBV7-3 and TRBJ2-2, is GAGVSQTPSNKVTEKGKYVELRCDPISGHTALYWYRQSLGQGPEFLIYFQGTGAADDSGLPNDRFFAVRPEGSVSTLKIQRTERGDSAVYLCASSYGGELFFGEGSRLTVL.

The CDR3 sequence is CASSHSIGIKGREGGYTF. CDR3 nucleotide sequence: TGTGCCAGCAGCCATAGTATCGGGATAAAGGGCAGGGAAGGTGGCTACACCTTC. The chain combines TRBV7-9 with TRBJ1-2; TRBD1 is a possible D gene (5 bases). Germline V gene lookup returns CDR1 SEHNR and CDR2 FQNEAQ (reference sequence). V gave up 5 bases and J gave up 7 bases, with 29 bases separating them. The CDR3 contains 18 residues.

This clonotype has ten or more counts. The CDR3 is CASSVTGTHFYGYTF. The DNA for the CDR3 is TGTGCCAGCAGCGTGACCGGGACACACTTCTATGGCTACACCTTC. The chain couples TRBV9 to TRBJ1-2; the D gene is possibly TRBD1 (6 bases). CDR3 length: 15 residues. In germline, CDR1 is SGDLS, CDR2 YYNGEE. Trimming took 2 bases from V and 4 from J, leaving 15 bases between them.

Ten or more counts support this clonotype. The genes are TRBV7-2 and TRBJ2-3; D remains ambiguous. The CDR3 loop spans 14 amino acids. Germline V lookup: CDR1 SGHTA, CDR2 FQGNSA. V was trimmed by 3 bases and J by 2 bases, leaving 9 bases between them. In nucleotides, the CDR3 is TGTGCCAGCAGCTTCACCCCCTCCACAGATACGCAGTATTTT. Translation: CASSFTPSTDTQYF.

This clonotype was seen many times. The rearrangement uses TRBV19 and TRBJ1-5; D is perhaps TRBD1 (5 bases). This CDR3 is built from 13 residues. The germline V gene has CDR1 LNHDA and CDR2 SQIVND (reference sequence). V lost 7 bases, J lost 2 bases, and 9 bases lay in between. CDR3 region: CASMEQGNQPQHF. The CDR3 DNA follows: TGTGCCAGTATGGAACAGGGCAATCAGCCCCAGCATTTT.

This clonotype appeared many times. V is TRBV5-1 and J is TRBJ2-7; TRBD2 aligns across 13 bases. This CDR3 spans 15 amino acids. Losses at the gene ends were 4 bases for V and 1 base for J; bases not matched to a gene: 2. Germline assignment: CDR1 SGHRS and CDR2 YFSETQ. The CDR3 here is CASSPLAGGSYEQYF. For the CDR3, the DNA is TGCGCCAGCAGCCCACTAGCGGGAGGGTCCTACGAGCAGTACTTC.

This chain connects TRBV19 to TRBJ2-7; 14 bases agree with TRBD2. CDR1 is LNHDA, CDR2 SQIVND, per germline (reference sequence). This CDR3 is built from 15 residues. V shed 5 bases, J shed 3 bases, and the junction held 3 bases outside the gene matches. CDR3 in DNA: TGTGCCAGTAGTGTTGGGACTAGCGGGGGCTACGAGCAGTACTTC. Residues: CASSVGTSGGYEQYF.

A remark on this clonotype: This may be a read error: a much more frequent sequence differs by one nucleotide. The V call is TRBV12-3 or TRBV12-4, the J call TRBJ2-5; possibly TRBD1 for D (5 bases). The ends were cut back, 5 bases at V and 7 bases at J, with 17 bases in the middle. The CDR3 has 14 residues. The CDR3 loop reads CASSKDKGYGTQYF. The CDR3 DNA reads as TGTGCCAGCAGTAAAGACAAGGGGTATGGGACCCAGTACTTC.

The genes are TRBV4-1 and TRBJ1-5; 8 nucleotides match TRBD1. This CDR3 is built from 17 residues. V was clipped by 1 base and J by 0 bases; unmatched bases: 5. Looked up from germline, CDR1 is MGHRA and CDR2 is YSYEKL. The CDR3 region is CASSQGGTGYSNQPQHF. The CDR3 nucleotides are TGCGCCAGCAGCCAAGGCGGGACAGGCTATAGCAATCAGCCCCAGCATTTT.

This clonotype was seen repeatedly, ten times or more. This chain joins TRBV7-8 and TRBJ2-1; tentatively, D is TRBD2 (6 bases). V was clipped by 3 bases and J by 7 bases, with 10 bases between them. Germline-derived CDR1 and CDR2 are SGHVS and FQNEAQ. The length of the CDR3 is 13 residues. The CDR3 nucleotides read TGTGCCAGCAGCTTGGGGACTCTAAATGAGCAGTTCTTC. Its translation is CASSLGTLNEQFF.

At least ten counts were recorded for this clonotype. The chain uses TRBV12-3 or TRBV12-4 and TRBJ2-5, with TRBD2 matching 8 bases. CDR3 size: 14 residues. Trimming cost V 5 bases and J 3 bases; bases outside gene matches: 5. Here the CDR3 reads CASSPGSGEETQYF. In DNA, the CDR3 is TGTGCCAGCAGTCCGGGTAGCGGGGAAGAGACCCAGTACTTC.